This TCR beta chain was sequenced for a study of blood T cell repertoires in COVID-19. Across the study: Acute-phase and convalescent COVID-19 samples originated in the United States, Italy and Spain. PBMCs, B-cell-depleted T cells, or T cells provided the cDNA or gDNA that made up the material.

In the authors' workflow: Reference gene primer amplification gave estimated nucleated cell counts. Measured with immunoSEQ multiplex PCR; TCRdb has only the in-frame clones, and not every one. V and J calls and clone size follow that table, whereas D and trimming were derived from the DNA. Of 200,000 to 250,000 clones in the sample, over 60% were seen once. V was trimmed by 2 bases and J by 4 bases, leaving 10 bases between them. The CDR3 is 14 residues long. CDR1 KGHDR and CDR2 SFDVKD come from the germline V gene. Sequences were obtained from peripheral blood. This sequence joins TRBV24-1 and TRBJ1-2; D not certain. The TCR originated in a woman aged 70-85 years with acute or convalescent COVID-19. The CDR3 bases are TGTGCCACCAGTGATTCTCCACAGATCTATGGCTACACCTTC. Its protein is CATSDSPQIYGYTF.